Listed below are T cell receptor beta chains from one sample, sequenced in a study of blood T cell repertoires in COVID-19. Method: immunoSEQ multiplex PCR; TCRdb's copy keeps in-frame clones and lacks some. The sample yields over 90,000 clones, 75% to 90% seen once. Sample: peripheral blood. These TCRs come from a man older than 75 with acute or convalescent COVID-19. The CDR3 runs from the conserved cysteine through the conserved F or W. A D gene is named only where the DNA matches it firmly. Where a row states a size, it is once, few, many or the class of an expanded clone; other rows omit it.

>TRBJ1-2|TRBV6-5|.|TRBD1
CASTGQGKSYGYTF
TGTGCCAGCACCGGACAGGGGAAGTCCTATGGCTACACCTTC
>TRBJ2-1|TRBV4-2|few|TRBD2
CASSQDPGLAKNNEQFF
TGTGCCAGCAGCCAGGACCCGGGACTAGCGAAGAACAATGAGCAGTTCTTC
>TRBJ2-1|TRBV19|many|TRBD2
CASNALSSGRAGEQFF
TGTGCCAGTAATGCCCTATCTAGCGGGAGGGCCGGGGAGCAGTTCTTC
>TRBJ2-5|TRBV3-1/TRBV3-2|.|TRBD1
CASSLGQGETQYF
TGTGCCAGCAGCCTTGGACAGGGAGAGACCCAGTACTTC
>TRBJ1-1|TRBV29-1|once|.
CSVEVGGMNTEAFF
TGCAGCGTTGAAGTCGGGGGAATGAACACTGAAGCTTTCTTT
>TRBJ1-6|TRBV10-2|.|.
CASVPGANNSPLHF
TGCGCCAGCGTTCCAGGGGCTAATAATTCACCCCTCCACTTT
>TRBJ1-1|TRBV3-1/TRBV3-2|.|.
CASSQLTVSNTEAFF
TGTGCCAGCAGCCAGCTGACAGTTTCGAACACTGAAGCTTTCTTT
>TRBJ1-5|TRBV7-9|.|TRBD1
CASSSKHKDREGNQPQHF
TGTGCCAGCAGCTCAAAACACAAGGACAGGGAAGGCAATCAGCCCCAGCATTTT
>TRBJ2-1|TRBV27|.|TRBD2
CASSPLAAGGHNEQFF
TGTGCCAGCAGTCCCCTTGCGGCGGGAGGCCACAATGAGCAGTTCTTC
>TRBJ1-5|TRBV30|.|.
CAWSERGTSGRPQHF
TGTGCCTGGAGTGAGAGGGGTACTAGCGGGCGGCCCCAGCATTTT
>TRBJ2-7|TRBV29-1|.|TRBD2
CSVEAGGLVNEQYF
TGCAGCGTTGAAGCGGGGGGACTAGTCAACGAGCAGTACTTC
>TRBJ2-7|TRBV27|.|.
CASSAGFSYEQYF
TGTGCCAGCAGCGCGGGGTTCTCCTACGAGCAGTACTTC
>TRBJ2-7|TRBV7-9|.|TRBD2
CASSLGGIYEQYF
TGTGCCAGCAGCTTGGGGGGGATCTACGAGCAGTACTTC
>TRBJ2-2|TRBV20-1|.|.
CSASTSGYTGELFF
TGCAGTGCTAGTACTTCGGGGTACACCGGGGAGCTGTTTTTT
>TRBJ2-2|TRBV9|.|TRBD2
CASSVAAGASGELFF
TGTGCCAGCAGCGTAGCAGCGGGAGCTTCCGGGGAGCTGTTTTTT
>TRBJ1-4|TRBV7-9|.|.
CASSLRTGEKLFF
TGTGCCAGCAGCCTCCGAACAGGGGAAAAACTGTTTTTT
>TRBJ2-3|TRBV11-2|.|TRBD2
CASTREGLAGPSTDTQYF
TGTGCCAGCACACGAGAGGGACTAGCGGGGCCTAGCACAGATACGCAGTATTTT
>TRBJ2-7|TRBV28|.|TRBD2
CASSLRAGAPYEQYF
TGTGCCAGCAGTTTACGAGCGGGAGCACCCTACGAGCAGTACTTC
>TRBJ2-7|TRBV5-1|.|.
CASSLAGRSYEQYF
TGCGCCAGCAGCTTGGCAGGGAGGTCCTACGAGCAGTACTTC
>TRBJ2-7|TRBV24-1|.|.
CATSGTAPYEQYF
TGTGCCACCAGTGGGACAGCTCCCTACGAGCAGTACTTC
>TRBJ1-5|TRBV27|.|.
CASSYQPLAGRPQHF
TGTGCCAGCAGTTACCAGCCCCTAGCCGGTCGGCCCCAGCATTTT
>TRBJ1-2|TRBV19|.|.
CASSPLRTARLNYGYTF
TGTGCCAGTAGCCCTCTCAGGACAGCGCGACTTAACTATGGCTACACCTTC
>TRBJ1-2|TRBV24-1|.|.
CATSDPPGSPNYGYTF
TGTGCCACCAGTGATCCACCGGGTTCTCCTAACTATGGCTACACCTTC
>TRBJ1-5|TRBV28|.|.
CASSSGGAYNQPQHF
TGTGCCAGCAGTTCGGGGGGCGCCTACAATCAGCCCCAGCATTTT
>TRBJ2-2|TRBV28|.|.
CASSFRAGYTGELFF
TGTGCCAGCAGTTTTAGGGCAGGGTACACCGGGGAGCTGTTTTTT
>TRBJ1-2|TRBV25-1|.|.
CASSEEGRFGYTF
TGTGCCAGCAGTGAGGAGGGGCGGTTCGGCTACACCTTC
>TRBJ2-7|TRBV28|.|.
CASLGNLAYGIREQYF
TGTGCCAGCTTAGGGAATCTAGCGTACGGTATTAGAGAGCAGTACTTC
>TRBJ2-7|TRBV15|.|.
CATSSRKMAVNPYEQYF
TGTGCCACCAGCAGCCGTAAAATGGCGGTAAATCCCTACGAGCAGTACTTC
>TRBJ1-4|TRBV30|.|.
CAWKGVANEKLFF
TGTGCCTGGAAGGGGGTAGCTAATGAAAAACTGTTTTTT
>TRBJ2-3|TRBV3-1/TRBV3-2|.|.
CASSLRASTDTQYF
TGTGCCAGCAGCCTCAGGGCAAGCACAGATACGCAGTATTTT
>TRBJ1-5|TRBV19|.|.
CASSIGTSGTQVQPQHF
TGTGCCAGTAGTATAGGTACTAGCGGGACACAAGTTCAGCCCCAGCATTTT
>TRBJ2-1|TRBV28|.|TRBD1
CASSSPRRGPSRDEQFF
TGTGCCAGCAGTTCGCCCCGAAGGGGGCCAAGTAGGGATGAGCAGTTCTTC